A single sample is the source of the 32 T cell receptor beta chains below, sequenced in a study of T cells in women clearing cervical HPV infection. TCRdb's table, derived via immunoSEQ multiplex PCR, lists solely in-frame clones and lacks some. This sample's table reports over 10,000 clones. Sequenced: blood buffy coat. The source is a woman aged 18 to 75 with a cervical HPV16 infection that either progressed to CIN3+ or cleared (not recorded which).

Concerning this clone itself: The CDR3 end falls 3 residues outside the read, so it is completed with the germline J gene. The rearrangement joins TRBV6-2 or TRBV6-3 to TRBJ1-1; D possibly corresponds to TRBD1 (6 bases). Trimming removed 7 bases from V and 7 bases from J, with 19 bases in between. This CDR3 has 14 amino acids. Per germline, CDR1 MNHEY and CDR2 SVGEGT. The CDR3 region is CASTGTRKALEAFF. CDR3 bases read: TGTGCCAGCACCGGGACACGTAAAGCCCTTGAA.

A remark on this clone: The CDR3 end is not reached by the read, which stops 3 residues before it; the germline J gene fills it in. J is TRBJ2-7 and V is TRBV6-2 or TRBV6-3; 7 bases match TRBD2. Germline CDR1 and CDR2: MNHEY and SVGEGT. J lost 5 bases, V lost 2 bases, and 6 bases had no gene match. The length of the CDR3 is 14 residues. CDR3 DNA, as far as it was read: TGTGCCAGCAGTTACCTACGGACTAGTCACGAG. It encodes CASSYLRTSHE. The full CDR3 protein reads CASSYLRTSHEQYF.

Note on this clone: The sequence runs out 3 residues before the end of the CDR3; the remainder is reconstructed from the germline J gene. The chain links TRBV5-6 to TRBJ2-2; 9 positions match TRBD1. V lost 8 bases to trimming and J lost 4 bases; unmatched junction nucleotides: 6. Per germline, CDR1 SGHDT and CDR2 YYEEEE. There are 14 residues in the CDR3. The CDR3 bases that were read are TGTGCCAGTACACAGGGGGCAAGCACCGGGGAG. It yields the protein CASTQGASTGE. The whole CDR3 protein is CASTQGASTGELFF.

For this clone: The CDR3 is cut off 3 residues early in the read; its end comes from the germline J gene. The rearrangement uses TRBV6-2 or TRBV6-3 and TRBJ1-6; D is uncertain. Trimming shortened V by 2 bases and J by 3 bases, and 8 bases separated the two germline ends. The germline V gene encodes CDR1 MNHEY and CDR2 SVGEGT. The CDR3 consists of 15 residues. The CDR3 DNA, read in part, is TGTGCCAGCAGTTACAGCCCTAACTATAATTCACCC. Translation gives CASSYSPNYNSP. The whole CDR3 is CASSYSPNYNSPLHF.

Incomplete CDR3 DNA: TGTGCCAGCAGTTACTCGCCCGCGGGAAGATATGGGACG. Translating it yields CASSYSPAGRYGT. The whole CDR3 reads CASSYSPAGRYGTQYF. The chain uses TRBV6-2 or TRBV6-3 and TRBJ2-3; weak D call: TRBD2 (6 bases). With the read ending 3 residues before the CDR3 end, the germline J gene is used to fill in that end. Germline V CDR1 and CDR2: MNHEY, SVGEGT. CDR3 size: 16 residues.

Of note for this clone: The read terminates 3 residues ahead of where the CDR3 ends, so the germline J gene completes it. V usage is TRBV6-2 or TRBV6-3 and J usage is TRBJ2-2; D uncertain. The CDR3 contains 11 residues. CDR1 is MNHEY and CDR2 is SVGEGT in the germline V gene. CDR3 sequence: CASSSEVKLFF. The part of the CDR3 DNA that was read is TGTGCCAGCAGTTCCGAGGTTAAG.

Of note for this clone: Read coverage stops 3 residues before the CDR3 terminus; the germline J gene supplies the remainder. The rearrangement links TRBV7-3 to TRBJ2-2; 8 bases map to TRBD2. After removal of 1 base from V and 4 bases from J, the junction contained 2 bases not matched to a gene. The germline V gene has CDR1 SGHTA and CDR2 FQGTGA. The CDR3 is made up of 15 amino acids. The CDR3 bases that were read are TGTGCCAGCAGCTTAAGTCTAGCGGGCACCGGGGAG. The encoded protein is CASSLSLAGTGE. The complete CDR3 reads CASSLSLAGTGELFF.

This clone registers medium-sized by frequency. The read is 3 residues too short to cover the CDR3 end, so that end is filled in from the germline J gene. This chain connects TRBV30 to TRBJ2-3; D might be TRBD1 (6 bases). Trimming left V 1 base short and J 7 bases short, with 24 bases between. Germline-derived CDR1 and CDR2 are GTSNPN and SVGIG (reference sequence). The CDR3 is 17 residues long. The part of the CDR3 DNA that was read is TGTGCCTGGAGTGGGTCGGCCAGGGGTTATTCACATTATACG. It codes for CAWSGSARGYSHYT. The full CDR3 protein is CAWSGSARGYSHYTQYF.

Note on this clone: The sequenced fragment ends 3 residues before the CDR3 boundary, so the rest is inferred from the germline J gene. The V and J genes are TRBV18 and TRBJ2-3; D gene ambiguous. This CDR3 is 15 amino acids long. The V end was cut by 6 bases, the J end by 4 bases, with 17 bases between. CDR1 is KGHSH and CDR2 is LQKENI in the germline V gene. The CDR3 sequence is CASSPARQGADTQYF. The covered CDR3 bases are TGTGCCAGCTCCCCAGCCAGGCAAGGCGCAGATACG.

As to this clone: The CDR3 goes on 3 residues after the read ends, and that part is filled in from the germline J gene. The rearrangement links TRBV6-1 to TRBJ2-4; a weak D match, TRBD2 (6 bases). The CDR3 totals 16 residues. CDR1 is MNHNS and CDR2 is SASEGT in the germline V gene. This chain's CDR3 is CASSEGGAGSNYGQYF. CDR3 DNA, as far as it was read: TGTGCCAGCAGTGAAGGGGGTGCGGGGTCGAACTATGGT.

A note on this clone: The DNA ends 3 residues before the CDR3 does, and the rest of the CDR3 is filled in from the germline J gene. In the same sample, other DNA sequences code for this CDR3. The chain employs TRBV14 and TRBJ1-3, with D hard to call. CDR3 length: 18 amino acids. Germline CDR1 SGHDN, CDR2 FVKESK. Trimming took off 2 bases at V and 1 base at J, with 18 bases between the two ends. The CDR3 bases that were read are TGTGCCAGCAGCCAAAATCATCTAAGGGTCGGATCTGGAAACACC. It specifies CASSQNHLRVGSGNT. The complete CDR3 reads CASSQNHLRVGSGNTIYF.

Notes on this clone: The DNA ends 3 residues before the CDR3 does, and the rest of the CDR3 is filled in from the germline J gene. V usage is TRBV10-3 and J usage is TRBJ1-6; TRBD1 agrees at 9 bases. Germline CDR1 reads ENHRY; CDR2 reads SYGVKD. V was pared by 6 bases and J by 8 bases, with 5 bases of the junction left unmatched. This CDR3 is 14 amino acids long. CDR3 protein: CAIRRDRVDSPLHF. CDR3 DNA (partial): TGTGCCATCAGGCGGGACAGGGTAGATTCACCC.

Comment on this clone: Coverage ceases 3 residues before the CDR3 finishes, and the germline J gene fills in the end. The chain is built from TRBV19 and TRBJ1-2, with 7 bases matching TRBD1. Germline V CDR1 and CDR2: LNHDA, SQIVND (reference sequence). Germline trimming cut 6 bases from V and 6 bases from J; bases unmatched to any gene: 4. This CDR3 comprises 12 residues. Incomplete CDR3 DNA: TGTGCCAGTAGGGACAGGCTGGATGGC. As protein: CASRDRLDG. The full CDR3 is CASRDRLDGYTF.

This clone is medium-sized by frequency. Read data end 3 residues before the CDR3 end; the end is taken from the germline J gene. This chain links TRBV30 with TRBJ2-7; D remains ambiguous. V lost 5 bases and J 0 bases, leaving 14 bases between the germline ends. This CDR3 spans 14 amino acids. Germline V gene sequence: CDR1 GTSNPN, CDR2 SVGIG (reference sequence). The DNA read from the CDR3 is TGTGCCTGGTTACGTAACCCGGGCTCCTACGAG. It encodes CAWLRNPGSYE. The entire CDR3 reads CAWLRNPGSYEQYF.

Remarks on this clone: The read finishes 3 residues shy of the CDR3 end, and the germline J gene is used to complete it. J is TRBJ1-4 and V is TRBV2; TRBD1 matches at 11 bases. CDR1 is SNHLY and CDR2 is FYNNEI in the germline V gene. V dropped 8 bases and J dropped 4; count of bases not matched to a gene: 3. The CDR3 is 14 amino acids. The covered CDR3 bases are TGTGCCAGCCGGACAGGGGGCAGTAATGAAAAA. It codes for CASRTGGSNEK. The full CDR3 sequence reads CASRTGGSNEKLFF.

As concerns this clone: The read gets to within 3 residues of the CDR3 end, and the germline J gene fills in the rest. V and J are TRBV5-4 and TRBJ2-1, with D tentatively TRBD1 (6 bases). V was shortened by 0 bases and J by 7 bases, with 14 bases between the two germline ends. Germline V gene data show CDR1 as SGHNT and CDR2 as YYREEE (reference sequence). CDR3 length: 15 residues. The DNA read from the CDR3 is TGTGCCAGCAGCTTGGCCAAGGGGGTGGGGAATGAG. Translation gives CASSLAKGVGNE. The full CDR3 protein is CASSLAKGVGNEQFF.

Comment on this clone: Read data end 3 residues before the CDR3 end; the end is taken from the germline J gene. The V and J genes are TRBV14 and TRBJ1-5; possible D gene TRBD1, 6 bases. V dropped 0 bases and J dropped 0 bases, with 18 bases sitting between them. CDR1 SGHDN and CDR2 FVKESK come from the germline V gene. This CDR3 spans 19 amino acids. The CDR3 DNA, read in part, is TGTGCCAGCAGCCAAGATTCTTCTGGGACACCCTATAGCAATCAGCCC. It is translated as CASSQDSSGTPYSNQP. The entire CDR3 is CASSQDSSGTPYSNQPQHF.

CDR3: CASSEFGQGSNQPQHF. The covered CDR3 bases are TGTGCCAGCAGTGAATTTGGGCAGGGAAGCAATCAGCCC. The J gene is TRBJ1-5, the V gene TRBV6-1; perhaps TRBD1 as D (5 bases). The read gets to within 3 residues of the CDR3 end, and the germline J gene fills in the rest. The CDR3 totals 16 residues. Trimming left V 2 bases short and J 1 base short, with 12 bases between. The germline CDR1 and CDR2 sequences are MNHNS and SASEGT.

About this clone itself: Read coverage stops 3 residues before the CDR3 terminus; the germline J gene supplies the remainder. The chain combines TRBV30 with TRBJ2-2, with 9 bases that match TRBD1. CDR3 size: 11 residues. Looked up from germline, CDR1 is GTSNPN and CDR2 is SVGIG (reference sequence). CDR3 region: CAWRGQGKLFF. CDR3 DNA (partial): TGTGCCTGGAGGGGACAGGGCAAG.

This CDR3 reads CASSGYRGVMDSPLHF. The part of the CDR3 DNA that was read is TGTGCCAGCAGCGGCTACAGGGGAGTAATGGATTCACCC. J is TRBJ1-6 and V is TRBV9; 7 bases line up with TRBD1. The CDR3 end lies 3 residues beyond the end of the read and is filled in from the germline J gene. V gave up 3 bases and J gave up 8 bases; unmatched junction bases: 11. In germline, CDR1 is SGDLS, CDR2 YYNGEE. The CDR3 has 16 amino acids.

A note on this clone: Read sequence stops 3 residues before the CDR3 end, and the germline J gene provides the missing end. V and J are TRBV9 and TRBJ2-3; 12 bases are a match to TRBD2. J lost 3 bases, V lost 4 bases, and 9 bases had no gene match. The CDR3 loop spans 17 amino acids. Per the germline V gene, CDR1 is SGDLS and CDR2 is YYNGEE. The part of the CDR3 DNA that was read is TGTGCCAGCAGCCCCCGGACTAGCGGGACTGGAACAGATACG. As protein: CASSPRTSGTGTDT. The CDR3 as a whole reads CASSPRTSGTGTDTQYF.

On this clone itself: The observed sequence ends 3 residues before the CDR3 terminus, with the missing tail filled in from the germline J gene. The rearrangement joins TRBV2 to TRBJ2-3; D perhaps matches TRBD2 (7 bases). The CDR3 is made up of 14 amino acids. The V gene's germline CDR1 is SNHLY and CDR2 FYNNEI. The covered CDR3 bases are TGTGCCAGCAGTGAATCGGGGGGCCTGGGGACG. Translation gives CASSESGGLGT. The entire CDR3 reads CASSESGGLGTQYF.

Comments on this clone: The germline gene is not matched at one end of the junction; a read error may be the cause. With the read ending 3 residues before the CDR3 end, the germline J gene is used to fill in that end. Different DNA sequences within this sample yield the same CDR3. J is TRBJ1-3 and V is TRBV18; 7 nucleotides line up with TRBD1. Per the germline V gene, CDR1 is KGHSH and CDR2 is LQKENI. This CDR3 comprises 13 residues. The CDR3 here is CATEGAEGNTIYF. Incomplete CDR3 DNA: TGTGCCACCGAGGGGGCCGAAGGAAACACG. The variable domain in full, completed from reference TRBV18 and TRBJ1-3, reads NAGVMQNPRHLVRRRGQEARLRCSPMKGHSHVYWYRQLPEEGLKFMVYLQKENIIDESGMPKERFSAEFPKEGPSILRIQQVVRGDSAAYFCATEGAEGNTIYFGEGSWLTVV.

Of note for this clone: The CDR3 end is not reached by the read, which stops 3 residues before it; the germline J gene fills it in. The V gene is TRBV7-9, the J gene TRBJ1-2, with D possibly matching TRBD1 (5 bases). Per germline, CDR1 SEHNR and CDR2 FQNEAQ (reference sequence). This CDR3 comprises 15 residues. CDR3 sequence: CASSLIDGGTYDYTF. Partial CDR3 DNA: TGTGCCAGCAGCTTAATAGACGGGGGAACCTACGAC.

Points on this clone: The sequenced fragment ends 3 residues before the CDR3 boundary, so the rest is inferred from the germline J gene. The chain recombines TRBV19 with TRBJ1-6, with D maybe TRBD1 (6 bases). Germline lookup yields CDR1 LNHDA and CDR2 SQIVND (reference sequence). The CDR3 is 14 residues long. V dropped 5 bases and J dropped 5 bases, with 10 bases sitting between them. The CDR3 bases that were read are TGTGCCAGTAGTTCTACAGGGAATAATTCACCC. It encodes CASSSTGNNSP. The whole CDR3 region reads CASSSTGNNSPLHF.

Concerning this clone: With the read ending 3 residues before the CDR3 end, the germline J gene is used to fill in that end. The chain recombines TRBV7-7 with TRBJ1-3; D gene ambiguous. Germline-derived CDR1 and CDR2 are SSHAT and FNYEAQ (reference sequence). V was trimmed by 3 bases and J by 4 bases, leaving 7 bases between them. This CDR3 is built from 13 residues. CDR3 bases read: TGTGCCAGCAGCTTTGACTTCGGAAACACC. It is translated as CASSFDFGNT. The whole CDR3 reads CASSFDFGNTIYF.

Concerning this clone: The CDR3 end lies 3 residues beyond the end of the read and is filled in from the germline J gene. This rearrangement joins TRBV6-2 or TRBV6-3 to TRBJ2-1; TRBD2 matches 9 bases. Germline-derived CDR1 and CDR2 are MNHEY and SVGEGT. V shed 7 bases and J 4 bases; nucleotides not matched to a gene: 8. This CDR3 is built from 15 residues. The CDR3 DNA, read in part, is TGTGCCAGCAACCTTAGCGGGGGTCCATACAATGAG. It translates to CASNLSGGPYNE. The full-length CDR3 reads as CASNLSGGPYNEQFF.

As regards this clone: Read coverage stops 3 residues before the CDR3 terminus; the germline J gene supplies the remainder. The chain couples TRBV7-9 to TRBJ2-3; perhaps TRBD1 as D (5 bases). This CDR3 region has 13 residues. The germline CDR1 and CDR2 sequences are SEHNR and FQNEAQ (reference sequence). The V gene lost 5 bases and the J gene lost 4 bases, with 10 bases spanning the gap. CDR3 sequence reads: CASSATGPDTQYF. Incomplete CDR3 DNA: TGTGCCAGCAGCGCAACAGGCCCAGATACG.

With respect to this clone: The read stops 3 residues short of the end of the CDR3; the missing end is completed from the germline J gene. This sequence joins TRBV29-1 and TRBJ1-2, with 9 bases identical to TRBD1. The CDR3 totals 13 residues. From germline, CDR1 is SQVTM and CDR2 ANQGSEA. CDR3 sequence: CSATDRGGETYTF. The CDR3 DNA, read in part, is TGCAGCGCAACGGACAGGGGTGGAGAGACC.

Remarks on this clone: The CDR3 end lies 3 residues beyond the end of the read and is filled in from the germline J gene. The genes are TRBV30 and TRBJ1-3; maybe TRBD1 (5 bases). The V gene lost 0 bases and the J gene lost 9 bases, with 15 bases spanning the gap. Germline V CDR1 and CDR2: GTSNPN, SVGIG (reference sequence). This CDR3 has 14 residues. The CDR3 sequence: CAWSVRGIGATIYF. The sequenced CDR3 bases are TGTGCCTGGAGTGTAAGGGGAATTGGGGCCACC. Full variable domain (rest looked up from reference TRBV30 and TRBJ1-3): SQTIHQWPATLVQPVGSPLSLECTVEGTSNPNLYWYRQAAGRGLQLLFYSVGIGQISSEVPQNLSASRPQDRQFILSSKKLLLSDSGFYLCAWSVRGIGATIYFGEGSWLTVV.

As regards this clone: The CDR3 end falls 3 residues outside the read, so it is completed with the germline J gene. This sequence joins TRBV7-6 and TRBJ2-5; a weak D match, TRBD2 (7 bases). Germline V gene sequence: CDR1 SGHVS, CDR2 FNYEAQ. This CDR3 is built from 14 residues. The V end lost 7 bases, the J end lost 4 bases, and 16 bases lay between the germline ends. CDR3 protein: CASNLGGARETQYF. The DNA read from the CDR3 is TGTGCCAGCAACTTGGGGGGGGCCCGAGAGACC.

The part of the CDR3 DNA that was read is TGCAGTGGGGACATAGACAGGAAGGGGCTCGGC. Its translation is CSGDIDRKGLG. In full, the CDR3 is CSGDIDRKGLGYTF. The V gene is TRBV20-1, the J gene TRBJ1-2, with D tentatively TRBD1 (6 bases). The read ends 3 residues early relative to the CDR3; the germline J gene fills the gap. The CDR3 runs 14 residues. Per the germline V gene, CDR1 is DFQATT and CDR2 is SNEGSKA (reference sequence).